This T cell receptor beta chain came from a study of blood T cell repertoires in COVID-19. The repertoire was sequenced with immunoSEQ multiplex PCR; TCRdb's copy has only in-frame clones and lacks some. The table includes 100,000 or so clones, roughly 87% detected once. This clone was seen just once. This TCR came from a woman aged 55-69 years with acute or convalescent COVID-19. The sequenced sample consisted of peripheral blood.

This CDR3 is CASSSGTGGVEQFF. CDR3 nucleotides: TGCGCCAGCAGCTCCGGGACAGGGGGCGTTGAGCAGTTCTTC. The chain joins TRBV5-1 to TRBJ2-1, with 12 bases identical to TRBD1. The CDR3 is 14 residues long. The J segment lost 9 bases and the V segment lost 3 bases, leaving 4 bases of the junction unmatched. CDR1 and CDR2 from the germline V gene are SGHRS and YFSETQ. The variable domain in full, with the rest retrieved from reference TRBV5-1 and TRBJ2-1, is KAGVTQTPRYLIKTRGQQVTLSCSPISGHRSVSWYQQTPGQGLQFLFEYFSETQRNKGNFPGRFSGRQFSNSRSEMNVSTLELGDSALYLCASSSGTGGVEQFFGPGTRLTVL.